A selection of T cell receptor beta chains follows, all from one sample in a study of cytomegalovirus exposure and HLA in healthy donors. Some clones are missing from TCRdb's copy, which holds only in-frame ones; the method was immunoSEQ multiplex PCR. The sample lists around 130,000 clones; 75% to 90% were seen once. The material sequenced was PBMCs. The origin of the receptors is a woman younger than 45 in good health and CMV-seropositive. Both conserved end residues are part of each CDR3. The order of the fields is clone size, V gene, J gene, D gene, CDR3 DNA, CDR3 protein. D genes are given only for firm matches. Where a row states a size, it is once, few, many or the class of an expanded clone; other rows omit it.

>few|TRBV28|TRBJ2-1|NA
TGTGCCAGCAGCACTGACTCGCGCTCCTACAATGAGCAGTTCTTC
CASSTDSRSYNEQFF
>few|TRBV2|TRBJ1-3|NA
TGTGCCCTGCTGGACATTGATTACTACTTCTCTGGAAACACCATATATTTT
CALLDIDYYFSGNTIYF
>few|TRBV6-1|TRBJ2-5|NA
TGTGCCAGCAGGCCAGGGGGGGAGACCCAGTACTTC
CASRPGGETQYF
>NA|TRBV6-5|TRBJ2-6|NA
TGTGCCAGCACCCCCTCAGGGGCTGGGGCCAACGTCCTGACTTTC
CASTPSGAGANVLTF
>NA|TRBV28|TRBJ1-4|NA
TGTGCCAGCAGTTCTACAGGGAGCGTGGGGGCCAATGAAAAACTGTTTTTT
CASSSTGSVGANEKLFF
>NA|TRBV28|TRBJ1-2|NA
TGTGCCAGCACAGGGTCGAACTATGGCTACACCTTC
CASTGSNYGYTF
>NA|TRBV4-1|TRBJ1-6|TRBD1
TGCGCCAGCAGCCAGGTTGACAGGGAAGGTTCACCCCTCCACTTT
CASSQVDREGSPLHF
>few|TRBV5-1|TRBJ1-1|NA
TGCGCCAGCAGCTTCGACGGGTTGAACACTGAAGCTTTCTTT
CASSFDGLNTEAFF
>NA|TRBV6-5|TRBJ2-7|NA
TGTGCCAGCAGTACCGGCTACGAGCAGTACTTC
CASSTGYEQYF
>NA|TRBV4-1|TRBJ2-2|NA
TGCGCCAGCAGCCAAGCAGGGGAGCTGTTTTTT
CASSQAGELFF
>few|TRBV30|TRBJ1-1|TRBD1
TGTGCCTGGAACGCCATAACAGGGGGGCGAGCTTTCTTT
CAWNAITGGRAFF
>NA|TRBV2|TRBJ2-5|TRBD2
TGTGCCAGCATCACTAGCGGGTACCAAGAGACCCAGTACTTC
CASITSGYQETQYF
>NA|TRBV6-1|TRBJ2-7|TRBD1
TGTGCCAGCAGTCTCGTCCGGGACAGCTCCTACGAGCAGTACTTC
CASSLVRDSSYEQYF
>NA|TRBV6-5|TRBJ2-1|TRBD2
TGTGCCAGCAGGAGCGGGAGTAGTGAGCAGTTCTTC
CASRSGSSEQFF
>NA|TRBV15|TRBJ2-7|NA
TGTGCCACCAGCAGAGCATCGAGGGGGGGACACGAGCAGTACTTC
CATSRASRGGHEQYF
>once|TRBV5-6|TRBJ2-2|TRBD1
TGTGCCAGCAGCTTCTCGCAGGGGGAATATGTCGGGGAGCTGTTTTTT
CASSFSQGEYVGELFF
>NA|TRBV15|TRBJ2-7|TRBD1
TGTGCCACCAGCAGAGGAGGGAGACAGGGTGTCCACGAGCAGTACTTC
CATSRGGRQGVHEQYF
>NA|TRBV5-1|TRBJ2-3|NA
TGCGCCAGCGCCCTCGAGAAAGATACGCAGTATTTT
CASALEKDTQYF
>NA|TRBV30|TRBJ1-1|TRBD1
TGTGCCTGGTCGGGACAGGGAGTAGCTTTCTTT
CAWSGQGVAFF
>NA|TRBV7-9|TRBJ1-2|TRBD1
TGTGCCAGCAGTAGGACAGGGGGCATCTATGGCTACACCTTC
CASSRTGGIYGYTF
>NA|TRBV11-1|TRBJ2-2|NA
TGTGCCAGCAGCTTAGGCTCTATCGTAGCCGGGGAGCTGTTTTTT
CASSLGSIVAGELFF
>NA|TRBV5-1|TRBJ2-7|TRBD2
TGCGCCCCCATTCTAGCGGGGGTCCCCTACGAGCAGTACTTC
CAPILAGVPYEQYF
>NA|TRBV2|TRBJ2-3|NA
TGTGCCAGCAGTGGCCGCCGGTGGACAGATACGCAGTATTTT
CASSGRRWTDTQYF
>NA|TRBV5-6|TRBJ2-5|TRBD1
TGTGCCAGCAGCTTACGACAGGGTGAGACCCAGTACTTC
CASSLRQGETQYF
>NA|TRBV6-5|TRBJ2-7|NA
TGTGCCAGCAGGGACACTCTCTACGAGCAGTACTTC
CASRDTLYEQYF
>NA|TRBV7-9|TRBJ2-3|TRBD1
TGTGCCAGCAGCTCCTCCACGGGACAGAGTTTCACAGATACGCAGTATTTT
CASSSSTGQSFTDTQYF
>NA|TRBV6-6|TRBJ2-1|NA
TGTGCCAGCCTTCCGTTGCGAGGTGGCGGCGGTGAGCAGTTCTTC
CASLPLRGGGGEQFF
>NA|TRBV30|TRBJ1-4|TRBD1
TGTGCCTGGAGTGTTGGAGGGGGCCTTAATGAAAAACTGTTTTTT
CAWSVGGGLNEKLFF